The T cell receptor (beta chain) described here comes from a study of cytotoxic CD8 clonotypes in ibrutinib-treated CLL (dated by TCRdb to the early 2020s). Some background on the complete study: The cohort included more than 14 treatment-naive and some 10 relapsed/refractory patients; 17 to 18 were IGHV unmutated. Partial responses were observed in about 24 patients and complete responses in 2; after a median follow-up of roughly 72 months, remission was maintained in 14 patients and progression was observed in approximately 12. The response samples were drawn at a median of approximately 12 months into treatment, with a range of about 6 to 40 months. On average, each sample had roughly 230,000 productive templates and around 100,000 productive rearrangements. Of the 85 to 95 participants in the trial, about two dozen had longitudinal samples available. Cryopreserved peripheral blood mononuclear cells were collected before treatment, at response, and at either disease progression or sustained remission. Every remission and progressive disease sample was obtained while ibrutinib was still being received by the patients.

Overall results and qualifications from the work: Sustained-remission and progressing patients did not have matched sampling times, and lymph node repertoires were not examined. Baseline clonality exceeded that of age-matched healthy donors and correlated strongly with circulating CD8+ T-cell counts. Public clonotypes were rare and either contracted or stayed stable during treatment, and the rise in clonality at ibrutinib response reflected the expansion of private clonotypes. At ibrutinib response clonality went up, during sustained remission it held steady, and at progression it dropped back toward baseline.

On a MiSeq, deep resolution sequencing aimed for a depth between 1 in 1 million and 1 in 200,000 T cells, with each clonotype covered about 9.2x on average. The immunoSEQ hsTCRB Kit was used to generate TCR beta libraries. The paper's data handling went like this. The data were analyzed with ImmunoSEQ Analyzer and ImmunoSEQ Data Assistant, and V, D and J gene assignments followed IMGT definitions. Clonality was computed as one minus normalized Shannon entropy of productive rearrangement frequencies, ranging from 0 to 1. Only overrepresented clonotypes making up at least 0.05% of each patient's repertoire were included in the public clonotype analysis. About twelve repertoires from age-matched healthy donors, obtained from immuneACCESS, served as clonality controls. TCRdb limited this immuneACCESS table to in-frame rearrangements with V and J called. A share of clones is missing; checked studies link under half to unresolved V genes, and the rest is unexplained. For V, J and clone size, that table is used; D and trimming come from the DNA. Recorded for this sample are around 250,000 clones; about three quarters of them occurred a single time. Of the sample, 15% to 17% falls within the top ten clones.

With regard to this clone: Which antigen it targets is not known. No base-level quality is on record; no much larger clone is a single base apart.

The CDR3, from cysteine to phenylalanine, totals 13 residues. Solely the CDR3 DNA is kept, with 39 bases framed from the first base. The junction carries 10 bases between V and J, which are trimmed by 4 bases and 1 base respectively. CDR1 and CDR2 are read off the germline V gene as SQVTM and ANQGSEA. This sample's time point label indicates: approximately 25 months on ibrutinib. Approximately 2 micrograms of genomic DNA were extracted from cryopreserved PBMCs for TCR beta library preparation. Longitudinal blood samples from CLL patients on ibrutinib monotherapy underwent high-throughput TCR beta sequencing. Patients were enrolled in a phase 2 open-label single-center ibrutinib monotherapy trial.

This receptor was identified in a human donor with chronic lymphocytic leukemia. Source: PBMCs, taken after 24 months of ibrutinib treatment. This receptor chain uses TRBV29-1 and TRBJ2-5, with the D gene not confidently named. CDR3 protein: CSVGSGIQETQYF. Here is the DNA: TGCAGCGTTGGGTCTGGGATCCAAGAGACCCAGTACTTC.